This record covers a single T cell receptor (beta chain). What it recognizes is unknown. The CDR3 has 19 residues. Germline V gene data show CDR1 as MNHEY and CDR2 as SMNVEV (reference sequence). J lost 4 bases, V lost 3 bases, and 16 bases had no gene match. The sample comes from a study of cytomegalovirus exposure and HLA in healthy donors. Overall study context: As an earlier analysis found, 150 million to 200 million T cells yielded 90 million to 140 million unique TCR beta sequences.

Overall study results and limits: Some V segments, TRBV6-2 and TRBV6-3 among them, were indistinguishable and were therefore excluded. Most TCRs appeared rarely, but some public TCRs recurred in many donors.

Primers for the PCR totalled 60 Vbeta and 13 Jbeta. Using immunoSEQ multiplex PCR, the repertoire was profiled, and TCRdb retains in-frame clones only, with some absent. The table lists around 140,000 clones, approximately 64% of them singletons. The chain recombines TRBV27 with TRBJ2-2, with 8 bases fitting TRBD1. Sequenced: PBMCs. The source of this sequence is a woman between 40 and 55 years old in good health and CMV-seronegative. The CDR3 DNA sequence: TGTGCCAGCAGTTTCTCCGTAACCAACCAGGGGGCGGTCACCGGGGAGCTGTTTTTT. This codes for CASSFSVTNQGAVTGELFF.